This T cell receptor beta chain comes out of a study of spatial heterogeneity in lung cancer. Germline V gene data show CDR1 as SEHNR and CDR2 as FQNEAQ (reference sequence). The CDR3 contains 16 residues. V gave up 4 bases and J gave up 1 base, with 13 bases separating them. The time point here: sample taken at primary tumor resection. Only a few counts were recorded for this clonotype. Antigen: not known. Study-wide points: How many expanded intratumoral alpha and beta TCRs were present tracked the tumor mutation count, which was a count of nonsynonymous mutations.

TCRdb re-analysed the 5' RACE reads in MiXCR, keeping a single row per CDR3 protein. The sample lists 100,000 to 110,000 distinct CDR3 sequences, 4.4% occurring once. The chain employs TRBV7-9 and TRBJ1-4; no clear D gene. The sequence was obtained from a male donor with early-stage non-small cell lung cancer. Sequences were derived from lung tumor tissue, sampled at surgery. The CDR3 nucleotides are TGTGCCAGCAGCTCACCCCTTACAAGAACTAATGAAAAACTGTTTTTT. It is translated as CASSSPLTRTNEKLFF.